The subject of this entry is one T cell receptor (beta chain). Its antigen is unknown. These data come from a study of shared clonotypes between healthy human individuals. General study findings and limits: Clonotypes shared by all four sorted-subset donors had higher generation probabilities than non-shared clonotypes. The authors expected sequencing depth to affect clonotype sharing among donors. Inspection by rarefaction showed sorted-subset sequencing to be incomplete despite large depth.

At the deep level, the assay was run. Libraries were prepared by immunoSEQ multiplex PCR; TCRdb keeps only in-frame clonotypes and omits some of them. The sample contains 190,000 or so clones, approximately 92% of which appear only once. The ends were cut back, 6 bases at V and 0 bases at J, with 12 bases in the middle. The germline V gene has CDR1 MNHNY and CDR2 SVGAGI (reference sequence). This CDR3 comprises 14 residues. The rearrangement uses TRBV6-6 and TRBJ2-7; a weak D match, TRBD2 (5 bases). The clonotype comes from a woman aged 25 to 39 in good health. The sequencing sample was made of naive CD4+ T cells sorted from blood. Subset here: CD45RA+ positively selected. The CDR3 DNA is TGTGCCAGCAGATACGACCGGGACTCCTACGAGCAGTACTTC. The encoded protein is CASRYDRDSYEQYF.